This is a list of T cell receptor beta chains from one sample in a study of cytomegalovirus exposure and HLA in healthy donors. Method: immunoSEQ multiplex PCR; TCRdb's copy keeps in-frame clones and lacks some. In the table there are more than 100,000 clones, more than 55% of which are singletons. Sequenced material: PBMCs. The receptors derive from a man aged 18 to 35 in good health and CMV-seronegative. Each CDR3 is given with its conserved first and last residue. D genes are given only for firm matches. Rows give clone size only sometimes, using once, few, many, or a class for an expanded clone.

j_call d_call v_call clone_size cdr3_aa cdr3_nt
TRBJ1-2 - TRBV7-9 - CASSSGGSGYGYTF TGTGCCAGCAGTTCAGGCGGGAGCGGCTATGGCTACACCTTC
TRBJ1-1 TRBD1 TRBV5-4 - CASRLDRAMNTEAFF TGTGCCAGCAGGTTGGACAGGGCGATGAACACTGAAGCTTTCTTT
TRBJ2-7 - TRBV28 - CASSPPGLWHEQYF TGTGCCAGCAGCCCGCCGGGTCTTTGGCACGAGCAGTACTTC
TRBJ2-1 - TRBV6-6 - CASSPAKVGVVNEQFF TGTGCCAGCAGTCCCGCGAAGGTAGGGGTTGTCAATGAGCAGTTCTTC
TRBJ1-2 - TRBV27 few CASSLSIGGNYGYTF TGTGCCAGCAGTTTATCTATAGGCGGGAACTATGGCTACACCTTC
TRBJ2-7 - TRBV19 - CASMEQGSGAYEQYF TGTGCCAGTATGGAACAGGGATCTGGAGCCTACGAGCAGTACTTC
TRBJ2-5 - TRBV9 - CASSHPGGGGPQETQYF TGTGCCAGCAGCCACCCGGGCGGCGGGGGCCCCCAAGAGACCCAGTACTTC
TRBJ2-3 TRBD2 TRBV19 - CASSMRRGGVTDTQYF TGTGCCAGTAGTATGCGGCGGGGGGGGGTCACAGATACGCAGTATTTT
TRBJ2-6 TRBD2 TRBV7-2 - CASSLTAGTSGANVLTF TGTGCCAGCAGCTTAACAGCGGGGACCTCTGGGGCCAACGTCCTGACTTTC
TRBJ2-6 TRBD1 TRBV5-6 - CASSLVRGPSGANVLTF TGTGCCAGCAGCTTGGTTAGGGGGCCCTCTGGGGCCAACGTCCTGACTTTC
TRBJ2-3 TRBD2 TRBV11-3 - CASSSGGGVTDTQYF TGTGCCAGCAGCTCCGGCGGGGGGGTTACAGATACGCAGTATTTT
TRBJ2-1 - TRBV2 - CASSSQGLGNEQFF TGTGCCAGCAGTTCACAGGGTTTAGGCAATGAGCAGTTCTTC
TRBJ1-5 TRBD1 TRBV6-5 - CASSYSRQGKGQPQHF TGTGCCAGCAGTTACTCGAGACAGGGTAAGGGTCAGCCCCAGCATTTT
TRBJ2-1 - TRBV18 - CASSREPTRYNEQFF TGTGCCAGCTCACGCGAACCGACTCGTTACAATGAGCAGTTCTTC
TRBJ2-7 TRBD2 TRBV7-9 few CSSSSRLAGVAEQYF TGTTCCAGCAGCTCCCGACTAGCGGGAGTCGCCGAGCAGTACTTC
TRBJ1-1 - TRBV29-1 - CSVEDPGGYTEAFF TGCAGCGTTGAAGATCCCGGGGGTTACACTGAAGCTTTCTTT
TRBJ1-2 TRBD1 TRBV9 once CASSPDYLTGADGYPF TGTGCCAGCAGCCCCGATTATTTGACAGGGGCAGATGGCTACCCCTTC
TRBJ2-5 - TRBV5-6 few CASSGEVAQETQYF TGTGCCAGCAGCGGGGAGGTAGCGCAAGAGACCCAGTACTTC
TRBJ2-7 TRBD2 TRBV7-2 - CASSLELAGWYEQYF TGTGCCAGCAGCTTAGAACTAGCGGGGTGGTACGAGCAGTACTTC
TRBJ2-1 TRBD1 TRBV28 - CASTPGQGASQEQFF TGTGCCAGCACCCCTGGGCAGGGGGCGTCTCAGGAGCAGTTCTTC
TRBJ2-1 - TRBV9 few CASSVAGTSAREYNEQFF TGTGCCAGCAGCGTAGCTGGGACATCTGCTCGGGAATACAATGAGCAGTTCTTC
TRBJ1-1 TRBD1 TRBV6-5 - CASSYRTGNTEAFF TGTGCCAGCAGTTACAGGACAGGGAACACTGAAGCTTTCTTT
TRBJ1-6 - TRBV9 - CASRASPDGTSPLHF TGTGCCAGCAGGGCATCCCCTGATGGTACTTCACCCCTCCACTTT
TRBJ2-7 TRBD1 TRBV6-1 - CASSVQGAYEQYF TGTGCCAGCAGTGTACAGGGGGCTTACGAGCAGTACTTC
TRBJ2-2 - TRBV7-2 - CASRPEGPGAGELFF TGTGCCAGCAGGCCAGAGGGCCCCGGGGCCGGGGAGCTGTTTTTT
TRBJ1-4 TRBD1 TRBV28 - CASRVRGPANEKLFF TGTGCCAGCAGAGTCAGGGGGCCGGCTAATGAAAAACTGTTTTTT
TRBJ2-7 - TRBV7-9 - CASSLSYEQYF TGTGCCAGCAGCCTTTCCTACGAGCAGTACTTC
TRBJ1-3 - TRBV15 - CATSGTGSSGNTIYF TGTGCCACCAGCGGTACAGGAAGCTCTGGAAACACCATATATTTT
TRBJ1-2 TRBD1 TRBV9 - CASSVVFGDRDRAAGYTF TGTGCCAGCAGCGTAGTTTTTGGGGACCGGGACAGGGCGGCGGGCTACACCTTC
TRBJ2-1 TRBD2 TRBV9 - CASSVEPSGRNEQFF TGTGCCAGCAGCGTAGAGCCCAGCGGGAGGAATGAGCAGTTCTTC
TRBJ2-3 - TRBV6-1 few CASSPLVAGTDTQYF TGTGCCAGCAGTCCTCTAGTGGCGGGAACAGATACGCAGTATTTT
TRBJ2-7 - TRBV10-2 - CASSVGQRSSYEQYF TGCGCCAGCAGTGTTGGACAAAGGAGCTCCTACGAGCAGTACTTC
TRBJ2-7 - TRBV7-6 - CASSLNPLYEQYF TGTGCCAGCAGCTTAAATCCCCTCTACGAGCAGTACTTC
TRBJ1-6 - TRBV5-4 - CASSLAQNLTPLHF TGTGCCAGCAGCTTGGCACAGAATTTGACACCCCTCCACTTT
TRBJ1-3 - TRBV4-3 - CASSQDGSYSGNTIYF TGCGCCAGCAGCCAAGATGGGAGCTACTCTGGAAACACCATATATTTT
TRBJ2-3 - TRBV19 - CASRMRPTDTQYF TGTGCCAGTAGAATGCGGCCCACAGATACGCAGTATTTT
TRBJ2-2 - TRBV14 - CASSQIRGPTGELFF TGTGCCAGCAGCCAAATCAGAGGGCCAACCGGGGAGCTGTTTTTT
TRBJ2-2 - TRBV27 - CASSGGYTGELFF TGTGCCAGCAGTGGAGGTTACACCGGGGAGCTGTTTTTT
TRBJ1-3 - TRBV27 - CASSLFRSSGNTIYF TGTGCCAGCAGTTTATTCCGGAGCTCTGGAAACACCATATATTTT
TRBJ2-7 TRBD2 TRBV13 - CASSSTTSGLAGGRAYEQYF TGTGCCAGCAGCTCAACTACATCGGGACTAGCGGGGGGTCGGGCCTACGAGCAGTACTTC
TRBJ2-7 - TRBV27 - CASKRDLSSYEQYF TGTGCCAGCAAAAGGGACTTGAGCTCCTACGAGCAGTACTTC
TRBJ2-7 - TRBV5-6 - CASSLGQSYEQYF TGTGCCAGCAGCTTGGGACAGAGCTACGAGCAGTACTTC
TRBJ1-1 TRBD1 TRBV15 once CATSRTGQPLTEAFF TGTGCCACCAGCAGGACAGGGCAGCCCCTAACTGAAGCTTTCTTT
TRBJ2-1 TRBD2 TRBV7-2 - CASSSRGGRADEQFF TGTGCCAGCAGCTCAAGGGGCGGGAGGGCGGATGAGCAGTTCTTC
TRBJ1-4 TRBD1 TRBV6-1 few CASREKLQGAREKLFF TGTGCCAGCAGGGAAAAACTCCAGGGGGCTCGTGAAAAACTGTTTTTT
TRBJ2-1 - TRBV30 few CAWSAHVSNEQFF TGTGCCTGGAGTGCCCACGTCAGCAATGAGCAGTTCTTC
TRBJ2-1 TRBD1 TRBV7-2 - CASSSYRTGPNEQFF TGTGCCAGCAGCTCGTACCGGACAGGGCCCAATGAGCAGTTCTTC
TRBJ2-5 - TRBV7-9 - CASSLDPTGRETQYF TGTGCCAGCAGCTTAGATCCTACGGGGAGAGAGACCCAGTACTTC
TRBJ2-1 - TRBV27 - CASSRQKNYNEQFF TGTGCCAGCAGTCGTCAGAAAAACTACAATGAGCAGTTCTTC
TRBJ2-1 - TRBV28 - CASRGSGYNEQFF TGTGCCAGCAGGGGTAGCGGATACAATGAGCAGTTCTTC
TRBJ2-5 - TRBV9 - CASSVSVGVETQYF TGTGCCAGCAGCGTGAGCGTGGGTGTGGAGACCCAGTACTTC
TRBJ2-2 TRBD2 TRBV30 - CAWRLAGASTGELFF TGTGCCTGGCGTCTAGCGGGGGCCTCCACCGGGGAGCTGTTTTTT
TRBJ2-7 - TRBV7-9 few CSSSHGYNEQYF TGTTCCAGCAGCCACGGGTACAACGAGCAGTACTTC